The 12 T cell receptor beta chains below were found in one sample sequenced in a study of T cells in localized non-small cell lung cancer. TCRdb's copy holds only in-frame clones and misses some; the assay was immunoSEQ multiplex PCR. The sample includes about 1,200 clones, more than 15% of them seen just once. The specimen was normal lung tissue next to the tumor, collected before any cancer treatment. The receptor source for this set is a man aged 35 to 69 with stage I squamous cell lung carcinoma.

This chain connects TRBV6-8 to TRBJ1-1; D is ambiguous. The V and J ends lost 6 bases and 1 base respectively, with 18 bases between them. CDR1 and CDR2 from the germline V gene are MNHGY and SAAAGT. This CDR3 has 16 amino acids. The CDR3 region has the DNA TGTGCCAGCAGACTCGAATCCGGCTCTCCGAACACTGAAGCTTTCTTT. It encodes CASRLESGSPNTEAFF.

The chain couples TRBV5-1 to TRBJ1-4, with TRBD1 as a possible D gene (5 bases). The germline gives CDR1 SGHRS, CDR2 YFSETQ. The V end lost 4 bases, the J end lost 8 bases, and 21 bases lay between the germline ends. The CDR3 covers 16 residues. Here the CDR3 DNA reads TGCGCCAGCAGCCAGGACACCACCTCTTGGGAAGAAAAACTGTTTTTT. Its translation: CASSQDTTSWEEKLFF. The full variable domain, completed using reference TRBV5-1 and TRBJ1-4, is KAGVTQTPRYLIKTRGQQVTLSCSPISGHRSVSWYQQTPGQGLQFLFEYFSETQRNKGNFPGRFSGRQFSNSRSEMNVSTLELGDSALYLCASSQDTTSWEEKLFFGSGTQLSVL.

This clone was counted between two and nine times. The CDR3 DNA reads as TGTGCCAGCAGCCAAACAGGGTTTAATTCACCCCTCCACTTT. It specifies CASSQTGFNSPLHF. The chain joins TRBV6-8 to TRBJ1-6; a possible D gene is TRBD1 (6 bases). V lost 6 bases and J 6 bases, leaving 12 bases between the germline ends. The CDR3 totals 14 residues. From germline, CDR1 is MNHGY and CDR2 SAAAGT.

This chain links TRBV5-1 with TRBJ2-7, with D perhaps matching TRBD1 (6 bases). V was trimmed by 2 bases and J by 0 bases, leaving 15 bases between them. The germline V gene encodes CDR1 SGHRS and CDR2 YFSETQ. The CDR3 loop spans 16 amino acids. The CDR3 protein is CASSFEGLQGSYEQYF. Written as DNA, the CDR3 is TGCGCCAGCAGCTTTGAGGGGTTACAGGGCTCCTACGAGCAGTACTTC.

The J gene is TRBJ1-4, the V gene TRBV9; tentative D call: TRBD1 (6 bases). Germline V CDR1 and CDR2: SGDLS, YYNGEE. With 4 bases removed from V and 0 bases from J, the gap between germline ends came to 10 bases. The CDR3 extends over 15 amino acids. CDR3 protein: CASSPDRTTNEKLFF. The CDR3 DNA is TGTGCCAGCAGCCCCGACAGGACAACTAATGAAAAACTGTTTTTT.

This clone turned up a few times. This chain uses TRBV11-3 with TRBJ1-2, with 9 bases matching TRBD1. The CDR3 is 17 residues long. V lost 4 bases to trimming and J lost 6 bases; unmatched junction nucleotides: 15. From germline, CDR1 is SGHNT and CDR2 YENEEA. CDR3 sequence (DNA): TGTGCCAGCAGCTCTTCCGGGACAGGGTCCTCTCTAGATGGCTACACCTTC. Its translation: CASSSSGTGSSLDGYTF.

V usage is TRBV9 and J usage is TRBJ1-5, with D hard to call. CDR3 length equals 13 residues. Germline V gene data show CDR1 as SGDLS and CDR2 as YYNGEE. V lost 0 bases, J lost 3 bases, and 4 bases lay in between. The CDR3 region has the DNA TGTGCCAGCAGCGTAGATCCCAATCAGCCCCAGCATTTT. It is translated as CASSVDPNQPQHF.

This chain connects TRBV10-2 to TRBJ2-1, with 10 bases fitting TRBD2. V lost 8 bases and J lost 3; bases outside the gene matches: 19. CDR1 is WSHSY and CDR2 is SAAADI in the germline V gene. This CDR3 contains 19 residues. The DNA for the CDR3 is TGCGCCAGCGGAGACAGGGTACTAGCGGGGCCACTTTACTACAATGAGCAGTTCTTC. Protein: CASGDRVLAGPLYYNEQFF.

The V and J genes are TRBV9 and TRBJ2-1; TRBD2 aligns across 12 bases. Germline CDR1 reads SGDLS; CDR2 reads YYNGEE. The ends lost 3 bases at V and 8 bases at J; junction bases unmatched: 18. The CDR3 consists of 19 residues. The CDR3 nucleotides are TGTGCCAGCAGCGACGATGGGACTAGCGGGCCCCTCACCGGGGATGAGCAGTTCTTC. Translation gives CASSDDGTSGPLTGDEQFF.

This chain uses TRBV5-1 with TRBJ1-1, with 8 bases lining up with TRBD1. The CDR3 runs to 15 residues. J lost 5 bases, V lost 0 bases, and 6 bases had no gene match. The V gene's germline CDR1 is SGHRS and CDR2 YFSETQ. CDR3 residues: CASSLATGVETEAFF. DNA for the CDR3: TGCGCCAGCAGCTTGGCGACAGGGGTGGAAACTGAAGCTTTCTTT.

This clone appeared a few times. This chain joins TRBV9 and TRBJ2-1; 8 bases match TRBD1. The CDR3 totals 16 residues. Per germline, CDR1 SGDLS and CDR2 YYNGEE. With 3 bases clipped from V and 4 bases from J, the junction kept 9 bases outside the gene matches. The CDR3 nucleotides are TGTGCCAGCAGCGGCCTGACAGGGGCCACTTACAATGAGCAGTTCTTC. It specifies CASSGLTGATYNEQFF.

The chain uses TRBV19 and TRBJ2-7, with D unresolved. Trimming left V 2 bases short and J 5 bases short, with 10 bases between. This CDR3 has 13 residues. CDR1 LNHDA and CDR2 SQIVND come from the germline V gene (reference sequence). CDR3 nucleotides: TGTGCCAGTAGTATAAGGCGGACCCACGAGCAGTACTTC. This sequence encodes CASSIRRTHEQYF.